The 4 T cell receptor beta chains listed next were all sequenced from one sample in a study of identical twins. TCRdb independently ran MiXCR on the 5' RACE reads; one entry per CDR3 protein. The repertoire holds roughly 720,000 distinct CDR3 sequences, with around a sixth as singletons. The same specimen was also included in a second study, on T cells expressing NK-cell markers.

The specimen was PBMCs. These receptors were obtained from a woman under 30 in good health.

The chain joins TRBV20-1 to TRBJ2-2; a possible D gene is TRBD2 (5 bases). The CDR3 loop spans 14 amino acids. Germline CDR1 is DFQATT and CDR2 is SNEGSKA (reference sequence). V was trimmed by 3 bases and J by 3 bases, leaving 11 bases between them. CDR3 sequence: CSARGGSYTGELFF. The CDR3 nucleotides are TGCAGTGCTAGGGGCGGGTCTTACACCGGGGAGCTGTTTTTT.

This chain links TRBV5-1 with TRBJ2-2, with 9 bases fitting TRBD2. CDR3 length equals 17 residues. Germline V gives CDR1 SGHRS, CDR2 YFSETQ. Trimming took 6 bases from V and 7 from J; bases not matched to a gene: 16. The CDR3 sequence: CASTPSVAGGSVGELFF. For the CDR3, the DNA is TGCGCCAGCACCCCCTCTGTCGCGGGAGGGTCCGTCGGGGAGCTGTTTTTT.

This clonotype was recorded a few times. Relative to the germline gene, one junction end is altered; a read error may explain this. This chain joins TRBV20-1 and TRBJ2-7; 7 nucleotides agree with TRBD2. The CDR3 loop spans 14 amino acids. Per the germline V gene, CDR1 is DFQATT and CDR2 is SNEGSKA (reference sequence). CDR3 residues: CSARGSLAAYEQYF. In DNA, the CDR3 is TGCAGCGCTAGAGGGTCCCTAGCGGCGTACGAGCAGTACTTC.

The genes are TRBV20-1 and TRBJ2-7; no firm D call. V lost 6 bases, J lost 3 bases, and 6 bases lay in between. CDR3 length: 10 amino acids. The germline gives CDR1 DFQATT, CDR2 SNEGSKA (reference sequence). The CDR3 sequence: CSAINYEQYF. In DNA, the CDR3 is TGCAGTGCCATAAACTACGAGCAGTACTTC.